This T cell receptor (beta chain) comes out of a study of cytomegalovirus exposure and HLA in healthy donors. Regarding the study as a whole: Associated with cytomegalovirus, according to the listing, were some 180 TCR beta chains. Later genetic work tied a missense DCLRE1C variant to beta-chain V and J trimming.

Trimming cost V 5 bases and J 3 bases, with 14 bases left between them. The V gene's germline CDR1 is GTSNPN and CDR2 SVGIG (reference sequence). There are 13 residues in the CDR3. Points on this clone: Its antigen is undetermined.

60 Vbeta and 13 Jbeta primers were used in PCR. The assay was immunoSEQ multiplex PCR, and TCRdb's table has in-frame clones only and misses some. Among tens of thousands of clones listed, about 72% were seen once. The chain combines TRBV30 with TRBJ2-7; D perhaps matches TRBD1 (5 bases). Sequencing input: PBMCs. The TCR was taken from a middle-aged man in good health and CMV-seropositive. CDR3 sequence reads: CAWGYSQGYEQYF. The CDR3, as DNA: TGTGCCTGGGGATATAGTCAGGGCTACGAGCAGTACTTC. The variable domain in full, with the rest retrieved from reference TRBV30 and TRBJ2-7, is SQTIHQWPATLVQPVGSPLSLECTVEGTSNPNLYWYRQAAGRGLQLLFYSVGIGQISSEVPQNLSASRPQDRQFILSSKKLLLSDSGFYLCAWGYSQGYEQYFGPGTRLTVT.